These T cell receptor beta chains were read from a single sample in a study of T-cell reconstitution after alpha-beta-depleted transplantation in children. A single record per CDR3 protein comes from TCRdb applying MiXCR to the PCR reads. The sample records about 310,000 distinct CDR3 sequences, 20% to 30% being singletons. The input for sequencing was PBMCs, mostly from graft donor cells, taken 180 days after TCRalphabeta/CD19-depleted stem cell transplant. The receptors shown here come from a male patient younger than 18 who had a stem cell transplant for acute lymphoblastic leukemia, so the T cells may come from the graft donor. Each CDR3 is given with its conserved first and last residue. A D gene is named only where the DNA matches it firmly. Clone size appears in some rows only: once, few, many, or a class for an expanded clone.

-,TRBD1,13,TRBV11-2,TRBJ2-7,TGTGCCAGCAGCTCAAGGACAGGGCACGAGCAGTACTTC,CASSSRTGHEQYF
few,-,13,TRBV7-9,TRBJ2-2,TGTGCCAGCAGTATGACGGGGGTTCACGGGCTGTTTTTT,CASSMTGVHGLFF
-,-,12,TRBV16,TRBJ1-2,TGTGCCAGCAGCCAATCTAGGGGAAGCTACACCTTC,CASSQSRGSYTF
-,-,14,TRBV10-3,TRBJ2-7,TGTGCCATCAGTTGGGCAGGCGGGTCCTACGAGCAGTACTTC,CAISWAGGSYEQYF
-,-,15,TRBV9,TRBJ1-6,TGTGCCAGCAGCACGGGCCTCTCCTATAATTCACCCCTCCACTTT,CASSTGLSYNSPLHF
few,TRBD2,16,TRBV25-1,TRBJ2-1,TGTGCCAGCAGTGAATGGAGCCTAGCGGGAGTATTTGAGCAGTTCTTC,CASSEWSLAGVFEQFF
-,-,15,TRBV12-3/TRBV12-4,TRBJ2-3,TGTGCCAGCAGTTTATTCTGGGGGGGCGCGGATACGCAGTATTTT,CASSLFWGGADTQYF
many,-,11,TRBV20-1,TRBJ2-7,TGCAGTGCTAGGGAATACTACGAGCAGTACTTC,CSAREYYEQYF
-,-,11,TRBV20-1,TRBJ2-7,TGCAGTGCTAGTAAGGGATACGAGCAGTACTTC,CSASKGYEQYF
-,-,14,TRBV18,TRBJ2-5,TGTGCCAGCTCACCGACAGGGGAGGGAGAGACCCAGTACTTC,CASSPTGEGETQYF
-,TRBD1,14,TRBV6-5,TRBJ2-5,TGTGCCAGCAGTTATGGGACAGGGGAACGGACCCAGTACTTC,CASSYGTGERTQYF